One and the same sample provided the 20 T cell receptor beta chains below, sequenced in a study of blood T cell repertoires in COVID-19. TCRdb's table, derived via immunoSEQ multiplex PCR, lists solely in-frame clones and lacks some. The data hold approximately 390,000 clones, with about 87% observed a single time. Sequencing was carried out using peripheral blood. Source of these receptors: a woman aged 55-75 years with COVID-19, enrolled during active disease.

The CDR3 bases are TGTGCCACCAGTGACGGGACAGTAAACTATGGCTACACCTTC. Encoded protein: CATSDGTVNYGYTF. The V gene is TRBV24-1, the J gene TRBJ1-2; TRBD1 aligns across 7 bases. The V segment lost 4 bases and the J segment 2 bases; nucleotides outside the gene matches: 3. Germline CDR1 and CDR2: KGHDR and SFDVKD. CDR3 length equals 14 residues.

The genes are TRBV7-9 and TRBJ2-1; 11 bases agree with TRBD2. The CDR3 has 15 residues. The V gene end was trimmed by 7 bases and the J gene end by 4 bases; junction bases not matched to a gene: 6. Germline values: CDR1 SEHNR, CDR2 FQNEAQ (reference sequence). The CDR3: CASTRGTSGYNEQFF. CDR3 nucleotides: TGTGCCAGCACCCGAGGGACTAGCGGATACAATGAGCAGTTCTTC.

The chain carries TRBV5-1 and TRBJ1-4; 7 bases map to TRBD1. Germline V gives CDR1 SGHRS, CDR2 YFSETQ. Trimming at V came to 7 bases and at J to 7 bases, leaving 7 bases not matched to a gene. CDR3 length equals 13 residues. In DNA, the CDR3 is TGCGCCAGCTCCGGGCCAGGGGGTGAAAAACTGTTTTTT. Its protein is CASSGPGGEKLFF.

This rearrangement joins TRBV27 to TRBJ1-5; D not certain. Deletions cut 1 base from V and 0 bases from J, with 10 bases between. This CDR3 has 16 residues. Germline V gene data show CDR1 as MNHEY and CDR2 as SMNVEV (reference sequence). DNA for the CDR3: TGTGCCAGCAGTTTATATCCCCGAGGTAGCAATCAGCCCCAGCATTTT. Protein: CASSLYPRGSNQPQHF.

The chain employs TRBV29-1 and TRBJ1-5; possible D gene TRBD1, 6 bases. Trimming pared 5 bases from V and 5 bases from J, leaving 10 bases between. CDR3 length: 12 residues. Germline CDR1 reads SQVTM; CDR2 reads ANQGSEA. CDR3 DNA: TGCAGCGTTCGGGAGGGGGATCAGCCCCAGCATTTT. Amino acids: CSVREGDQPQHF.

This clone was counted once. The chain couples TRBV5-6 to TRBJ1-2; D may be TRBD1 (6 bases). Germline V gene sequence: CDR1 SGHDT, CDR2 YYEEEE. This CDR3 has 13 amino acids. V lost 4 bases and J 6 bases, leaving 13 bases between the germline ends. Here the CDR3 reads CASSPNHRDGYTF. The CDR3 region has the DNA TGTGCCAGCAGCCCGAACCACAGGGATGGCTACACCTTC.

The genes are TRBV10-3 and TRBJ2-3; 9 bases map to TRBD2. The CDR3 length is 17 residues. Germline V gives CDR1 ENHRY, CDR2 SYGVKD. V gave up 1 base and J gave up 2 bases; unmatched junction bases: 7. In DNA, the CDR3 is TGTGCCATCAGTGAGTGGGGACTAGCCTCTACCACAGATACGCAGTATTTT. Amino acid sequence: CAISEWGLASTTDTQYF.

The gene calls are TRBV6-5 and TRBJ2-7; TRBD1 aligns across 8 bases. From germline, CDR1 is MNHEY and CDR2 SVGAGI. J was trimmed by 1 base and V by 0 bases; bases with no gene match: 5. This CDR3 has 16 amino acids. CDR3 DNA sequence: TGTGCCAGCAGTTACTCGAGTCAGGGGGCATCCTACGAGCAGTACTTC. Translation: CASSYSSQGASYEQYF.

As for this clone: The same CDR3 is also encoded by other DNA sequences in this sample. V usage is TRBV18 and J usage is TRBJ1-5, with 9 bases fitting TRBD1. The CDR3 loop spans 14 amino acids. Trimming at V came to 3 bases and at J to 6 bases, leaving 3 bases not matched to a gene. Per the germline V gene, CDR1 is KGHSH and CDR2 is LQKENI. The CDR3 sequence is CASSPGQGSQPQHF. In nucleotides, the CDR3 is TGTGCCAGCTCACCGGGACAGGGAAGTCAGCCCCAGCATTTT.

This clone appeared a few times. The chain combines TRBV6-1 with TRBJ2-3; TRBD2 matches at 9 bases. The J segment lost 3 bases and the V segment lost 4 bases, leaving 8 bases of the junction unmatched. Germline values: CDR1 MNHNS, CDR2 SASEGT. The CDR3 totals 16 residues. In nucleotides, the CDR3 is TGTGCCAGCAGTGCCCTTAGCGGGGGATCGACAGATACGCAGTATTTT. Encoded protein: CASSALSGGSTDTQYF.

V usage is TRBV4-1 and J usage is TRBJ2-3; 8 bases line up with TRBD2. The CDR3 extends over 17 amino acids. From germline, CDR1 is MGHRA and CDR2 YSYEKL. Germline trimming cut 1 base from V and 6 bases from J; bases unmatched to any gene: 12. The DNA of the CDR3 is TGCGCCAGCAGCCAAGGGGTCAAGCGGGGGCGGGAGGATACGCAGTATTTT. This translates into CASSQGVKRGREDTQYF.

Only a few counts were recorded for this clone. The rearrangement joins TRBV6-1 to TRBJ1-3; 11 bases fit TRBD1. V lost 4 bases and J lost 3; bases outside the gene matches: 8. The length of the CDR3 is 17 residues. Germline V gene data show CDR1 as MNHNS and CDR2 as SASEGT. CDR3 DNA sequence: TGTGCCAGCAGTGGAGCCCCGGGACAGGGGGATGGAAACACCATATATTTT. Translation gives CASSGAPGQGDGNTIYF.

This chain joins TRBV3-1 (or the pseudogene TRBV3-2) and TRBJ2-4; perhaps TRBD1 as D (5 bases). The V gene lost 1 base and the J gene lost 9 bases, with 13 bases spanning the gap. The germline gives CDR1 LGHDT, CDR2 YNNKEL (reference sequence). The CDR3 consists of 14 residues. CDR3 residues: CASSQGVQGGIQYF. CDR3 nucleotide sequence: TGTGCCAGCAGCCAAGGGGTCCAGGGTGGCATTCAGTACTTC.

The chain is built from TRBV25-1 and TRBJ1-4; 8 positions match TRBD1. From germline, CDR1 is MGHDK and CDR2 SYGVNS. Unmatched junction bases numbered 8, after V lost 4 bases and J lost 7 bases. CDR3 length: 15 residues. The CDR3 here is CASSVPGGKGEKLFF. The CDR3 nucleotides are TGTGCCAGCAGTGTTCCAGGGGGCAAGGGTGAAAAACTGTTTTTT.

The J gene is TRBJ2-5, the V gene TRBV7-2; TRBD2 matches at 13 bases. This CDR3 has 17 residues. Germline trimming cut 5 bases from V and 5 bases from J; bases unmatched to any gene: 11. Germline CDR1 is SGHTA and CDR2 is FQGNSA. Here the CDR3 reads CASSPGTSGVKKETQYF. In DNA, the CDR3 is TGTGCCAGCAGCCCAGGGACTAGCGGGGTCAAAAAGGAGACCCAGTACTTC. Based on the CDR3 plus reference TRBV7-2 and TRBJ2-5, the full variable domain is GAGVSQSPSNKVTEKGKDVELRCDPISGHTALYWYRQSLGQGLEFLIYFQGNSAPDKSGLPSDRFSAERTGGSVSTLTIQRTQQEDSAVYLCASSPGTSGVKKETQYFGPGTRLLVL.

For the CDR3, the DNA is TGTGCCAGCAGTCCAGGGGATGGCTACACCTTC. This sequence encodes CASSPGDGYTF. The chain joins TRBV12-3 or TRBV12-4 to TRBJ1-2; perhaps TRBD1 as D (6 bases). This CDR3 is built from 11 residues. Deletions cut 5 bases from V and 6 bases from J, with 7 bases between.

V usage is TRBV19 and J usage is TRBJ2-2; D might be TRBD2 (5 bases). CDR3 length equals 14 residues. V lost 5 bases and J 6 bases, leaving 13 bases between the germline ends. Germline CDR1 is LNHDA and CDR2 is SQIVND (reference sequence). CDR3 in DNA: TGTGCCAGTAGTCGACCAAACGGGGCCGGGGAGCTGTTTTTT. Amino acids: CASSRPNGAGELFF.

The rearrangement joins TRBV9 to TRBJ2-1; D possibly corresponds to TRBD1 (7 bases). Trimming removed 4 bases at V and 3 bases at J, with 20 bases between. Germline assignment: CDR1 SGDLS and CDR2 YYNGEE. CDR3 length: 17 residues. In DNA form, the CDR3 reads TGTGCCAGCAGCACCAAGGACAGGCGGGATTACTACAATGAGCAGTTCTTC. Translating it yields CASSTKDRRDYYNEQFF.

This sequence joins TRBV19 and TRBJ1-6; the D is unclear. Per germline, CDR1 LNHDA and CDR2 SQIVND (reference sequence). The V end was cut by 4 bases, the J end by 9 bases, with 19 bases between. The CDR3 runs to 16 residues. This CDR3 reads CASSTSDEGWGSPLHF. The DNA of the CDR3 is TGTGCCAGTAGTACTTCCGATGAGGGTTGGGGTTCACCCCTCCACTTT.

For the CDR3, the DNA is TGTGCCAGCAGCACCGGTACGTTCGGCTCCTACAATGAGCAGTTCTTC. Residues: CASSTGTFGSYNEQFF. V and J are TRBV5-8 and TRBJ2-1; D is uncertain. In germline, CDR1 is SGHTS, CDR2 YDEGEE. The CDR3 is made up of 16 amino acids. Trimming removed 4 bases at V and 0 bases at J, with 14 bases between. Filled out from reference TRBV5-8 and TRBJ2-1, the complete variable domain reads EAGVTQSPTHLIKTRGQQATLRCSPISGHTSVYWYQQALGLGLQFLLWYDEGEERNRGNFPPRFSGRQFPNYSSELNVNALELEDSALYLCASSTGTFGSYNEQFFGPGTRLTVL.